Listed here are 14 T cell receptor beta chains from one sample, sequenced in a study of glioma-infiltrating T cells after dendritic cell vaccination. The protocol was immunoSEQ multiplex PCR, while the TCRdb copy is restricted to in-frame clones and leaves out a portion. Among about 91,000 clones listed, approximately 75% were seen once. Sample time point: after dendritic cell vaccination, including at tumor progression/relapse. The sequenced sample was blood, obtained after dendritic cell vaccination. The source of these receptors is a human donor with glioblastoma.

The V call is TRBV7-9, the J call TRBJ1-5, with 7 bases that match TRBD1. CDR3 length: 16 residues. From germline, CDR1 is SEHNR and CDR2 FQNEAQ (reference sequence). V trimming: 2 bases; J trimming: 4 bases; junction bases outside the gene matches: 8. The CDR3 sequence is CASSLSTGLGNQPQHF. CDR3 nucleotides: TGTGCCAGCAGCTTATCGACAGGGCTGGGGAATCAGCCCCAGCATTTT.

This clone was observed a few times. The rearrangement uses TRBV7-9 and TRBJ2-5; the match to TRBD2 covers 7 bases. Germline CDR1 SEHNR, CDR2 FQNEAQ (reference sequence). The CDR3 length is 18 residues. With 2 bases clipped from V and 1 base from J, the junction kept 13 bases outside the gene matches. The CDR3: CASSLLAWGGFLQETQYF. CDR3 DNA: TGTGCCAGCAGCTTATTAGCTTGGGGGGGTTTTCTCCAAGAGACCCAGTACTTC.

The rearrangement links TRBV7-3 to TRBJ1-1, with D maybe TRBD1 (5 bases). Germline CDR1 and CDR2: SGHTA and FQGTGA. Trimming stripped 1 base from V and 7 bases from J, with 10 bases between. The CDR3 spans 13 residues. The CDR3 region has the DNA TGTGCCAGCAGCTTAAGTCGACAGCTTGAAGCTTTCTTT. Residues: CASSLSRQLEAFF.

The V and J genes are TRBV15 and TRBJ1-4, with no clear D. Germline values: CDR1 LNHNV, CDR2 YYDKDF (reference sequence). V lost 1 base and J 2 bases, leaving 11 bases between the germline ends. CDR3 length: 16 residues. CDR3 sequence reads: CATSRAQSGTNEKLFF. The CDR3 coding sequence is TGTGCCACCAGCAGAGCTCAGTCGGGTACTAATGAAAAACTGTTTTTT.

The chain links TRBV5-1 to TRBJ2-5, with a weak D call TRBD1 (6 bases). The germline V gene has CDR1 SGHRS and CDR2 YFSETQ. The CDR3 totals 14 residues. V dropped 3 bases and J dropped 1 base, with 10 bases sitting between them. In DNA form, the CDR3 reads TGCGCCAGCAGCTGGATGGGGGCCCAAGAGACCCAGTACTTC. Protein sequence: CASSWMGAQETQYF. Full variable domain (outside the CDR3, taken from reference TRBV5-1 and TRBJ2-5): KAGVTQTPRYLIKTRGQQVTLSCSPISGHRSVSWYQQTPGQGLQFLFEYFSETQRNKGNFPGRFSGRQFSNSRSEMNVSTLELGDSALYLCASSWMGAQETQYFGPGTRLLVL.

The rearrangement joins TRBV28 to TRBJ1-2; D unclear. The CDR3 sequence is 13 residues long. Per the germline V gene, CDR1 is MDHEN and CDR2 is SYDVKM. Trimming shortened V by 2 bases and J by 5 bases, and 9 bases separated the two germline ends. CDR3 residues: CASSLGQFYGYTF. The CDR3 DNA reads TGTGCCAGCAGTTTAGGTCAGTTTTATGGCTACACCTTC.

The chain is built from TRBV7-2 and TRBJ1-5; no reliable D call. Trimming removed 5 bases at V and 2 bases at J, with 13 bases between. In germline, CDR1 is SGHTA, CDR2 FQGNSA. This CDR3 is built from 15 residues. The CDR3 loop is CASSPPGAGNQPQHF. The CDR3 DNA reads TGTGCCAGCAGCCCCCCGGGAGCGGGCAATCAGCCCCAGCATTTT. Variable domain in full (rest from reference TRBV7-2 and TRBJ1-5): GAGVSQSPSNKVTEKGKDVELRCDPISGHTALYWYRQSLGQGLEFLIYFQGNSAPDKSGLPSDRFSAERTGGSVSTLTIQRTQQEDSAVYLCASSPPGAGNQPQHFGDGTRLSIL.

This clone has more than one count but fewer than ten. V and J are TRBV21-1 and TRBJ1-2; the D segment call TRBD1 is taken from the table without a DNA check. TRBV21-1 is a documented pseudogene. The CDR3 runs to 17 residues. CDR3 bases: TGTGCCAGCAGCAAAGGGCCGTGGGGCAGCGTAAGGGATGGCTACACCTTC. It encodes CASSKGPWGSVRDGYTF.

The chain carries TRBV6-5 and TRBJ1-2, with 7 bases matching TRBD1. The CDR3 covers 15 residues. Germline loops: CDR1 MNHEY, CDR2 SVGAGI. Trimming at V came to 2 bases and at J to 7 bases, leaving 10 bases not matched to a gene. The CDR3, as DNA: TGTGCCAGCAGTTACCGGGCCGGGACAGCCTTTGGCTACACCTTC. It specifies CASSYRAGTAFGYTF.

The V and J genes are TRBV6-4 and TRBJ2-2; 9 nucleotides align to TRBD1. The ends lost 8 bases at V and 4 bases at J; junction bases unmatched: 5. This CDR3 spans 14 amino acids. CDR1 is MRHNA and CDR2 is SNTAGT in the germline V gene. CDR3 nucleotides: TGTGCCAGCCGAGGGACAGGGAGCACCGGGGAGCTGTTTTTT. Protein product: CASRGTGSTGELFF.

V gene TRBV5-1 combines with J gene TRBJ2-3; tentatively, D is TRBD2 (5 bases). Trimming stripped 0 bases from V and 2 bases from J, with 7 bases between. Germline V gene lookup returns CDR1 SGHRS and CDR2 YFSETQ. The CDR3 totals 14 residues. The DNA of the CDR3 is TGCGCCAGCAGCTTGGGGGAGCCCACAGATACGCAGTATTTT. Its translation is CASSLGEPTDTQYF.

The gene calls are TRBV4-1 and TRBJ2-7, with a possible D match to TRBD1 (6 bases). CDR1 and CDR2 from the germline V gene are MGHRA and YSYEKL. This CDR3 has 14 amino acids. The germline V and J ends were trimmed by 0 bases and 5 bases, with 11 bases remaining between them. The CDR3 bases are TGCGCCAGCAGCCAAGATAACAGGGATCACGAGCAGTACTTC. Residues: CASSQDNRDHEQYF.

This CDR3 reads CSVNKQSNTEAFF. DNA for the CDR3: TGCAGCGTTAATAAACAGTCGAACACTGAAGCTTTCTTT. The rearrangement links TRBV29-1 to TRBJ1-1; D is ambiguous. This CDR3 has 13 residues. Per the germline V gene, CDR1 is SQVTM and CDR2 is ANQGSEA. Trimming left V 5 bases short and J 1 base short, with 11 bases between.

The chain is built from TRBV19 and TRBJ1-2, with D possibly TRBD1 on 6 matching bases. The CDR3 length is 15 residues. Germline assignment: CDR1 LNHDA and CDR2 SQIVND (reference sequence). The V end was cut by 1 base, the J end by 2 bases, with 11 bases between. CDR3 sequence: CASSIGNRVNYGYTF. The DNA for the CDR3 is TGTGCCAGTAGTATAGGTAACAGGGTGAACTATGGCTACACCTTC.